The 32 T cell receptor beta chains below were found in one sample sequenced in a study of blood T cell repertoires in COVID-19. Here immunoSEQ multiplex PCR was the method, and the copy in TCRdb shows in-frame clones only, minus some. This sample has about 350,000 clones; approximately 90% occur once, and the top ten carry roughly 3.5%. Sequencing was carried out using peripheral blood. These receptors were collected from a woman under 30 who had recovered from COVID-19.

This sequence joins TRBV10-1 and TRBJ2-5, with D possibly being TRBD2 (5 bases). Germline lookup yields CDR1 WNHNN and CDR2 SYGVQD (reference sequence). The CDR3 runs to 13 residues. Trimming shortened V by 5 bases and J by 2 bases, and 9 bases separated the two germline ends. The CDR3 reads CASSPSGQETQYF. The DNA of the CDR3 is TGCGCCAGCAGTCCGAGCGGACAAGAGACCCAGTACTTC.

This chain links TRBV5-4 with TRBJ2-5, with TRBD2 identical over 14 bases. Germline assignment: CDR1 SGHNT and CDR2 YYREEE (reference sequence). The V gene end was trimmed by 0 bases and the J gene end by 5 bases; junction bases not matched to a gene: 6. The CDR3 is 17 amino acids. CDR3 residues: CASSLAGTSGSLETQYF. CDR3 in DNA: TGTGCCAGCAGCTTGGCCGGGACTAGCGGGAGTCTGGAGACCCAGTACTTC.

The rearrangement joins TRBV7-2 to TRBJ2-3, with TRBD2 as a possible D gene (5 bases). Germline CDR1 reads SGHTA; CDR2 reads FQGNSA. CDR3 length: 14 residues. The V and J ends lost 5 bases and 2 bases respectively, with 11 bases between them. CDR3 amino acids: CASSPTLATDTQYF. The CDR3 DNA reads as TGTGCCAGCAGCCCGACGCTAGCCACAGATACGCAGTATTTT.

This clone has just one count. The chain joins TRBV10-2 to TRBJ1-3; TRBD1 matches at 8 bases. The germline gives CDR1 WSHSY, CDR2 SAAADI. The CDR3 runs 15 residues. With V trimmed by 3 bases and J by 2 bases, 3 bases remained unmatched. CDR3 nucleotide sequence: TGCGCCAGCAGTGACCGGACAGGGCCTGGAAACACCATATATTTT. Amino acid sequence: CASSDRTGPGNTIYF.

The chain carries TRBV7-2 and TRBJ2-5; 8 bases align to TRBD1. The V gene's germline CDR1 is SGHTA and CDR2 FQGNSA. This CDR3 is built from 14 residues. J gave up 2 bases and V 5 bases, and 4 bases lay outside the gene matches. The CDR3 DNA is TGTGCCAGCAGCCTCCGGACAGGGCAAGAGACCCAGTACTTC. It yields the protein CASSLRTGQETQYF.

The chain uses TRBV2 and TRBJ1-2; unclear D gene. This CDR3 comprises 12 residues. Per germline, CDR1 SNHLY and CDR2 FYNNEI. V gave up 3 bases and J gave up 3 bases, with 5 bases separating them. Here the CDR3 DNA reads TGTGCCAGCAGTGACAGTTACTATGGCTACACCTTC. Its protein is CASSDSYYGYTF.

This rearrangement joins TRBV5-1 to TRBJ1-4, with D perhaps TRBD1 (5 bases). The CDR3 totals 12 residues. V was trimmed by 6 bases and J by 10 bases, leaving 13 bases between them. Germline loops: CDR1 SGHRS, CDR2 YFSETQ. CDR3 nucleotide sequence: TGCGCCAGCATGGGACTCGAAGGAAAACTGTTTTTT. Its translation is CASMGLEGKLFF.

This clone was recorded only once. The chain joins TRBV5-6 to TRBJ2-2, with 9 positions matching TRBD2. The V gene end was trimmed by 6 bases and the J gene end by 5 bases; junction bases not matched to a gene: 11. The length of the CDR3 is 16 residues. Germline V gene data show CDR1 as SGHDT and CDR2 as YYEEEE. The CDR3 here is CASTDRSGSATGELFF. The CDR3 nucleotides are TGTGCCAGCACCGACCGTAGCGGGAGTGCGACCGGGGAGCTGTTTTTT.

The genes are TRBV2 and TRBJ2-7, with D possibly being TRBD1 (6 bases). The CDR3 is made up of 15 amino acids. Germline lookup yields CDR1 SNHLY and CDR2 FYNNEI. V was trimmed by 1 base and J by 5 bases, leaving 15 bases between them. The chain's CDR3 is CASSEVHTGLNEQYV. The CDR3 DNA sequence: TGTGCCAGCAGTGAAGTGCATACAGGGTTAAACGAGCAGTACGTC.

This rearrangement joins TRBV5-6 to TRBJ1-3, with TRBD1 matching over 7 bases. Germline CDR1 is SGHDT and CDR2 is YYEEEE. The CDR3 has 15 amino acids. Unmatched junction bases numbered 7, after V lost 4 bases and J lost 3 bases. CDR3 coding DNA: TGTGCCAGCAGCCCTGACAGGGAGGTTGGAAACACCATATATTTT. Protein: CASSPDREVGNTIYF.

The chain uses TRBV5-6 and TRBJ1-5; D is uncertain. Trimming pared 0 bases from V and 3 bases from J, leaving 13 bases between. The germline CDR1 and CDR2 sequences are SGHDT and YYEEEE. The CDR3 totals 16 residues. CDR3 bases: TGTGCCAGCAGCTTGGGGTATGGAGGGTCCAATCAGCCCCAGCATTTT. This codes for CASSLGYGGSNQPQHF.

This clone was found once. The V and J genes are TRBV2 and TRBJ1-1, with TRBD1 matching over 9 bases. The germline gives CDR1 SNHLY, CDR2 FYNNEI. The CDR3 has 13 residues. V was clipped by 11 bases and J by 4 bases; unmatched bases: 8. The CDR3 DNA reads TGTGCCCGCTGGGTGACAGGGGGCACTGAAGCTTTCTTT. Protein product: CARWVTGGTEAFF.

The chain uses TRBV6-2 or TRBV6-3 and TRBJ2-5, with TRBD1 matching over 11 bases. The CDR3 runs to 16 residues. The germline CDR1 and CDR2 sequences are MNHEY and SVGEGT. V was clipped by 6 bases and J by 5 bases; unmatched bases: 11. CDR3 protein: CASSNTGQGDLETQYF. Here the CDR3 DNA reads TGTGCCAGCAGCAACACGGGACAGGGGGATTTGGAGACCCAGTACTTC.

The chain recombines TRBV2 with TRBJ2-1, with TRBD1 as a possible D gene (5 bases). The ends were cut back, 3 bases at V and 7 bases at J, with 28 bases in the middle. The CDR3 loop spans 19 amino acids. CDR1 is SNHLY and CDR2 is FYNNEI in the germline V gene. The CDR3 bases are TGTGCCAGCAGTGAGATGGGGCCCCGGCGGAATTGGGGCAAAAATGAGCAGTTCTTC. Its translation is CASSEMGPRRNWGKNEQFF.

V and J are TRBV21-1 and TRBJ2-7; the D segment call TRBD2 is taken from the table without a DNA check. TRBV21-1 is assigned pseudogene status. The CDR3 loop spans 16 amino acids. CDR3 bases: TGTGCCTCCCGAACGGGGTGCGGCCTTAACTTCTACGAGCAGTACGTC. It yields the protein CASRTGCGLNFYEQYV.

This rearrangement joins TRBV7-9 to TRBJ2-5, with 7 bases aligning to TRBD1. There are 14 residues in the CDR3. Per germline, CDR1 SEHNR and CDR2 FQNEAQ (reference sequence). The trim removed 8 bases at V and 1 base at J, leaving 7 bases unmatched. The CDR3 bases are TGTGCCAGCTCCCCCGGGGACAGCCAAGAGACCCAGTACTTC. This sequence encodes CASSPGDSQETQYF.

This clone has a single count. As DNA, the CDR3 is TGTGCCAGCTCACCACCGATAGGGGGTGACTCCTACGAGCAGTACGTC. Protein: CASSPPIGGDSYEQYV. The chain couples TRBV18 to TRBJ2-7, with D maybe TRBD1 (6 bases). Germline V gene lookup returns CDR1 KGHSH and CDR2 LQKENI. Between the trimmed V and J ends, which lost 0 bases and 0 bases, there was a span of 12 bases. This CDR3 spans 16 amino acids.

This chain's CDR3 is CASSLGSSGDMRDEQFF. DNA for the CDR3: TGTGCCAGCAGCTTGGGGTCTAGCGGGGATATGAGGGATGAGCAGTTCTTC. The V call is TRBV5-6, the J call TRBJ2-1; 9 bases agree with TRBD2. The CDR3 has 17 residues. V lost 0 bases to trimming and J lost 8 bases; unmatched junction nucleotides: 12. Germline V gives CDR1 SGHDT, CDR2 YYEEEE.

This clone was counted once. The V gene is TRBV7-9, the J gene TRBJ2-3; 8 bases fit TRBD1. The CDR3 length is 15 residues. V lost 5 bases to trimming and J lost 0 bases; unmatched junction nucleotides: 4. Germline CDR1 and CDR2: SEHNR and FQNEAQ (reference sequence). CDR3 DNA sequence: TGTGCCAGCAGCCTCCAGGGGGCTAGCACAGATACGCAGTATTTT. This sequence encodes CASSLQGASTDTQYF.

The chain links TRBV12-3 or TRBV12-4 to TRBJ1-1, with D perhaps TRBD1 (5 bases). V gave up 6 bases and J gave up 11 bases, with 16 bases separating them. CDR3 size: 12 residues. The CDR3 reads CASSKGAGRAFF. The CDR3, as DNA: TGTGCCAGCAGCAAAGGGGCGGGGAGGGCTTTCTTT.

This clone occurred once. The chain couples TRBV7-6 to TRBJ2-1, with 7 bases identical to TRBD2. In germline, CDR1 is SGHVS, CDR2 FNYEAQ. Trimming cost V 0 bases and J 6 bases; bases outside gene matches: 8. The CDR3 totals 16 residues. The CDR3 protein is CASSLAAGGGSNEQFF. The CDR3 DNA reads TGTGCCAGCAGCTTAGCGGCGGGCGGGGGATCCAATGAGCAGTTCTTC.

The chain carries TRBV5-4 and TRBJ2-2; tentatively, D is TRBD2 (5 bases). The V end was cut by 4 bases, the J end by 1 base, with 11 bases between. The CDR3 totals 15 residues. Germline loops: CDR1 SGHNT, CDR2 YYREEE (reference sequence). The CDR3 spells CASSLRAGNTGELFF. The CDR3 bases are TGTGCCAGCAGCCTACGTGCGGGGAACACCGGGGAGCTGTTTTTT.

This chain uses TRBV30 with TRBJ1-3; no clear D gene. This CDR3 spans 15 amino acids. Trimming shortened V by 3 bases and J by 8 bases, and 20 bases separated the two germline ends. Per germline, CDR1 GTSNPN and CDR2 SVGIG (reference sequence). The CDR3 spells CAWSLGSLKGHTIYF. The CDR3 nucleotides are TGTGCCTGGAGCCTAGGGAGCCTAAAAGGTCACACCATATATTTT.

The chain employs TRBV18 and TRBJ1-6; maybe TRBD1 (5 bases). V lost 3 bases to trimming and J lost 8 bases, with 23 bases between them. The CDR3 covers 18 residues. Germline loops: CDR1 KGHSH, CDR2 LQKENI. DNA for the CDR3: TGTGCCAGCTCACCGTATATGACAGCTGCTAACTCGGATTCACCCCTCCACTTT. Protein sequence: CASSPYMTAANSDSPLHF.

V gene TRBV5-1 combines with J gene TRBJ2-2, with 10 nucleotides matching TRBD1. Germline V gene data show CDR1 as SGHRS and CDR2 as YFSETQ. This CDR3 comprises 16 residues. J was trimmed by 7 bases and V by 4 bases; bases with no gene match: 10. The CDR3 DNA reads as TGCGCCAGCAGCATCTCCGGGACAGGGGAGTTCGGGGAGCTGTTTTTT. This sequence encodes CASSISGTGEFGELFF.

The V call is TRBV6-6, the J call TRBJ2-3; D gene ambiguous. The V end lost 0 bases, the J end lost 3 bases, and 4 bases lay between the germline ends. Germline loops: CDR1 MNHNY, CDR2 SVGAGI (reference sequence). The CDR3 runs to 13 residues. This chain's CDR3 is CASSYSLTDTQYF. The CDR3, as DNA: TGTGCCAGCAGTTACTCCCTGACAGATACGCAGTATTTT.

V and J are TRBV6-4 and TRBJ1-2; D might be TRBD1 (6 bases). The CDR3 length is 13 residues. From germline, CDR1 is MRHNA and CDR2 SNTAGT. The V end was cut by 3 bases, the J end by 8 bases, with 13 bases between. CDR3 amino acids: CASSDIPGVGYTF. CDR3 coding DNA: TGTGCCAGCAGTGATATCCCAGGGGTAGGCTACACCTTC.

The V gene is TRBV6-4, the J gene TRBJ1-4; D is possibly TRBD1 (5 bases). The CDR3 has 9 amino acids. Germline V CDR1 and CDR2: MRHNA, SNTAGT. V lost 5 bases, J lost 15 bases, and 7 bases lay in between. The CDR3 protein is CASSRGVFF. For the CDR3, the DNA is TGTGCCAGCAGTCGGGGGGTGTTTTTT.

V and J are TRBV5-6 and TRBJ2-5; 10 bases map to TRBD2. There are 18 residues in the CDR3. Germline V gives CDR1 SGHDT, CDR2 YYEEEE. Losses at the gene ends were 0 bases for V and 5 bases for J; bases not matched to a gene: 13. The CDR3 spells CASSLEVASGSGLETQYF. In DNA, the CDR3 is TGTGCCAGCAGCTTGGAGGTCGCTAGCGGGAGTGGTCTGGAGACCCAGTACTTC.

The CDR3 spells CASSSNRAQPQHF. The CDR3 DNA sequence: TGTGCCAGCAGCTCCAACAGGGCTCAGCCCCAGCATTTT. The gene calls are TRBV7-2 and TRBJ1-5; D is possibly TRBD1 (6 bases). V shed 4 bases and J shed 6 bases, with 10 bases lying between them. CDR1 SGHTA and CDR2 FQGNSA come from the germline V gene. The CDR3 is 13 amino acids.

The chain combines TRBV30 with TRBJ2-7; 7 bases match TRBD2. V trimming: 2 bases; J trimming: 4 bases; junction bases outside the gene matches: 14. The CDR3 consists of 16 residues. Germline V gives CDR1 GTSNPN, CDR2 SVGIG (reference sequence). CDR3: CAWSISGLADSYEQYV. As DNA, the CDR3 is TGTGCCTGGAGTATTAGTGGGCTAGCGGACTCATACGAGCAGTACGTC.

V and J are TRBV19 and TRBJ1-1, with 8 bases lining up with TRBD1. This CDR3 is 15 amino acids long. Germline CDR1 reads LNHDA; CDR2 reads SQIVND (reference sequence). J was trimmed by 0 bases and V by 6 bases; bases with no gene match: 6. DNA for the CDR3: TGTGCCAGTAGCCAGGGGGCTAGGGTGAACACTGAAGCTTTCTTT. Its protein is CASSQGARVNTEAFF.